A selection of T cell receptor beta chains follows, all from one sample in a study of blood T cell repertoires in COVID-19. This table comes from immunoSEQ multiplex PCR, and its TCRdb copy is limited to in-frame clones, with some not included. The data contain 120,000 to 150,000 clones, 80% to 85% of them seen just once; the ten biggest clones take up about 5.8%. The sequencing sample was made of PBMCs or T cells enriched from blood (not recorded which). The receptors shown here come from a woman in her forties or fifties who had been exposed to COVID-19. Both conserved end residues are part of each CDR3. Fields, in order: V gene, J gene, D gene, clone size, CDR3 protein, CDR3 DNA. The D gene is left open where the match is weak. Rows give clone size only sometimes, using once, few, many, or a class for an expanded clone.

V gene: TRBV30; J gene: TRBJ2-1; D gene: .; clone size: once; CDR3 protein: CAWAKHVAAPIYNEQFF; CDR3 DNA: TGTGCCTGGGCCAAACACGTCGCGGCCCCGATTTACAATGAGCAGTTCTTC
V gene: TRBV7-8; J gene: TRBJ2-3; D gene: TRBD1; clone size: .; CDR3 protein: CASSPRTGRADTQYF; CDR3 DNA: TGTGCCAGCAGCCCCAGGACAGGGAGAGCGGATACGCAGTATTTT
V gene: TRBV7-2; J gene: TRBJ2-1; D gene: TRBD2; clone size: .; CDR3 protein: CASSPGRGQFF; CDR3 DNA: TGTGCCAGCAGTCCCGGGAGGGGGCAGTTCTTC
V gene: TRBV7-2; J gene: TRBJ2-1; D gene: TRBD2; clone size: .; CDR3 protein: CASSLASGYNEQFF; CDR3 DNA: TGTGCCAGCAGCTTGGCTAGCGGATACAATGAGCAGTTCTTC
V gene: TRBV4-2; J gene: TRBJ1-5; D gene: TRBD1; clone size: .; CDR3 protein: CASSQQTGSAQPQHF; CDR3 DNA: TGTGCCAGCAGCCAGCAGACAGGGTCCGCACAGCCCCAGCATTTT
V gene: TRBV5-1; J gene: TRBJ2-1; D gene: TRBD2; clone size: .; CDR3 protein: CASSWGLAGILSNEQFF; CDR3 DNA: TGCGCCAGCAGCTGGGGACTAGCGGGAATCCTCTCCAATGAGCAGTTCTTC
V gene: TRBV2; J gene: TRBJ1-1; D gene: TRBD1; clone size: .; CDR3 protein: CASNPGGLNTEAFF; CDR3 DNA: TGTGCCAGCAACCCAGGGGGCTTGAACACTGAAGCTTTCTTT
V gene: TRBV7-9; J gene: TRBJ2-1; D gene: TRBD2; clone size: few; CDR3 protein: CASSFAGGAYNEQFF; CDR3 DNA: TGTGCCAGCAGCTTCGCGGGAGGGGCCTACAATGAGCAGTTCTTC
V gene: TRBV6-5; J gene: TRBJ1-6; D gene: TRBD1; clone size: .; CDR3 protein: CASSYSPQGANSPLHF; CDR3 DNA: TGTGCCAGCAGTTACTCCCCTCAGGGGGCGAATTCACCCCTCCACTTT
V gene: TRBV18; J gene: TRBJ1-5; D gene: .; clone size: .; CDR3 protein: CASSPNRFQPQHF; CDR3 DNA: TGTGCCAGCTCACCCAACAGGTTTCAGCCCCAGCATTTT
V gene: TRBV6-2/TRBV6-3; J gene: TRBJ2-1; D gene: .; clone size: .; CDR3 protein: CASSWGGAEQFF; CDR3 DNA: TGTGCCAGCAGTTGGGGCGGGGCTGAGCAGTTCTTC
V gene: TRBV10-3; J gene: TRBJ2-2; D gene: TRBD2; clone size: .; CDR3 protein: CAISERLAGVTGELFF; CDR3 DNA: TGTGCCATCAGTGAGAGACTAGCGGGAGTCACCGGGGAGCTGTTTTTT
V gene: TRBV6-6; J gene: TRBJ1-5; D gene: .; clone size: .; CDR3 protein: CASRATGLRGNQPQHF; CDR3 DNA: TGTGCCAGCAGGGCTACAGGATTGCGAGGCAATCAGCCCCAGCATTTT
V gene: TRBV6-5; J gene: TRBJ1-2; D gene: .; clone size: .; CDR3 protein: CASSYSYSLNYGYTF; CDR3 DNA: TGTGCCAGCAGTTACTCATACAGCCTAAACTATGGCTACACCTTC
V gene: TRBV12-5; J gene: TRBJ2-3; D gene: TRBD1; clone size: .; CDR3 protein: CASGSTGERDTQYF; CDR3 DNA: TGTGCTAGTGGCTCGACAGGGGAGAGGGATACGCAGTATTTT
V gene: TRBV5-1; J gene: TRBJ2-1; D gene: TRBD2; clone size: .; CDR3 protein: CASSLLAGGPSYNEQFF; CDR3 DNA: TGCGCCAGCAGCTTGCTCGCGGGGGGGCCCTCCTACAATGAGCAGTTCTTC
V gene: TRBV5-4; J gene: TRBJ1-1; D gene: TRBD1; clone size: .; CDR3 protein: CASRPGQGGYTEAFF; CDR3 DNA: TGTGCCAGCAGACCAGGACAGGGGGGATACACTGAAGCTTTCTTT
V gene: TRBV6-5; J gene: TRBJ2-2; D gene: .; clone size: .; CDR3 protein: CASSYAGYTGELFF; CDR3 DNA: TGTGCCAGCAGCTATGCCGGTTACACCGGGGAGCTGTTTTTT
V gene: TRBV30; J gene: TRBJ2-6; D gene: TRBD1; clone size: .; CDR3 protein: CAWSKGASGANVLTF; CDR3 DNA: TGTGCCTGGTCCAAGGGGGCCTCCGGGGCCAACGTCCTGACTTTC
V gene: TRBV7-6; J gene: TRBJ2-7; D gene: TRBD1; clone size: .; CDR3 protein: CASSLNPPDRVLGYEQYF; CDR3 DNA: TGTGCCAGCAGCTTAAACCCCCCCGACAGGGTTTTGGGGTACGAGCAGTACTTC
V gene: TRBV6-2/TRBV6-3; J gene: TRBJ2-1; D gene: TRBD2; clone size: .; CDR3 protein: CASSPPGLGQFF; CDR3 DNA: TGTGCCAGCAGTCCACCGGGACTAGGGCAGTTCTTC
V gene: TRBV19; J gene: TRBJ1-1; D gene: .; clone size: .; CDR3 protein: CASSIAWHTEAFF; CDR3 DNA: TGTGCCAGTAGTATAGCGTGGCACACTGAAGCTTTCTTT
V gene: TRBV5-1; J gene: TRBJ1-2; D gene: .; clone size: .; CDR3 protein: CASSLQGNGYTF; CDR3 DNA: TGCGCCAGCAGCTTACAGGGAAATGGCTACACCTTC
V gene: TRBV19; J gene: TRBJ2-7; D gene: TRBD1; clone size: .; CDR3 protein: CASSFGQAYEQYF; CDR3 DNA: TGTGCCAGTAGTTTTGGACAGGCCTACGAGCAGTACTTC
V gene: TRBV4-3; J gene: TRBJ1-6; D gene: .; clone size: .; CDR3 protein: CASSHGQWSLNSPLHF; CDR3 DNA: TGCGCCAGCAGCCACGGACAGTGGAGTCTGAATTCACCCCTCCACTTT
V gene: TRBV2; J gene: TRBJ1-5; D gene: .; clone size: .; CDR3 protein: CASSMTGLHQPQHF; CDR3 DNA: TGTGCCAGCAGTATGACAGGCCTTCATCAGCCCCAGCATTTT
V gene: TRBV18; J gene: TRBJ1-2; D gene: TRBD1; clone size: .; CDR3 protein: CASSRDRESSGYTF; CDR3 DNA: TGTGCCAGCTCACGGGACAGGGAGTCCAGTGGCTACACCTTC
V gene: TRBV7-6; J gene: TRBJ2-5; D gene: TRBD2; clone size: .; CDR3 protein: CASSLSSGGERETQYF; CDR3 DNA: TGTGCCAGCAGCTTAAGTAGCGGGGGCGAACGGGAGACCCAGTACTTC
V gene: TRBV6-2/TRBV6-3; J gene: TRBJ2-1; D gene: .; clone size: .; CDR3 protein: CASSYASGPGSYNEQFF; CDR3 DNA: TGTGCCAGCAGTTACGCCAGCGGTCCTGGCTCCTACAATGAGCAGTTCTTC
V gene: TRBV2; J gene: TRBJ2-3; D gene: TRBD2; clone size: .; CDR3 protein: CASSRGGGSTDTQYF; CDR3 DNA: TGTGCCAGCAGTCGGGGCGGGGGGTCCACAGATACGCAGTATTTT
V gene: TRBV12-3/TRBV12-4; J gene: TRBJ1-4; D gene: .; clone size: once; CDR3 protein: CASSLGEKLFF; CDR3 DNA: TGTGCCAGCAGTTTGGGCGAAAAACTGTTTTTT
V gene: TRBV4-2; J gene: TRBJ2-7; D gene: .; clone size: many; CDR3 protein: CASSQEALTGLTYEQYF; CDR3 DNA: TGTGCCAGCAGCCAAGAAGCCTTGACTGGTCTAACCTACGAGCAGTACTTC
V gene: TRBV9; J gene: TRBJ2-7; D gene: .; clone size: .; CDR3 protein: CASSVTALGRQYF; CDR3 DNA: TGTGCCAGCAGCGTAACAGCCTTAGGTAGGCAGTACTTC
V gene: TRBV6-5; J gene: TRBJ1-2; D gene: .; clone size: .; CDR3 protein: CASTLKQGYNYGYTF; CDR3 DNA: TGTGCCAGCACCTTAAAGCAGGGGTACAACTATGGCTACACCTTC
V gene: TRBV9; J gene: TRBJ1-1; D gene: TRBD1; clone size: once; CDR3 protein: CASSSSGTGSTEAFF; CDR3 DNA: TGTGCCAGCAGCTCATCCGGGACAGGGAGCACTGAAGCTTTCTTT
V gene: TRBV6-1; J gene: TRBJ1-1; D gene: .; clone size: many; CDR3 protein: CASSEADSRVWSRMGTEAFF; CDR3 DNA: TGTGCCAGCAGTGAAGCCGATTCCAGGGTGTGGTCAAGGATGGGCACTGAAGCTTTCTTT
V gene: TRBV2; J gene: TRBJ1-2; D gene: TRBD1; clone size: once; CDR3 protein: CASRAGLPGQVNYTF; CDR3 DNA: TGTGCCAGCAGGGCCGGACTACCGGGACAGGTTAACTACACCTTC
V gene: TRBV7-2; J gene: TRBJ2-1; D gene: TRBD1; clone size: .; CDR3 protein: CASSLRDSYNEQFF; CDR3 DNA: TGTGCCAGCAGCCTAAGGGACAGCTACAATGAGCAGTTCTTC
V gene: TRBV9; J gene: TRBJ2-7; D gene: .; clone size: .; CDR3 protein: CASSVRGGNSYEQYF; CDR3 DNA: TGTGCCAGCAGCGTACGCGGGGGCAACTCCTACGAGCAGTACTTC